This T cell receptor beta chain came from a study of T cell responses to AZD1222 COVID-19 vaccine. Assay used: immunoSEQ multiplex PCR; TCRdb lists only in-frame clones, some missing. Of about 56,000 clones detected, approximately 86% appear once; the ten largest clones hold 6.9%. Trimming removed 10 bases from V and 3 bases from J; junction bases left unmatched: 9. Looked up from germline, CDR1 is KGHSH and CDR2 is LQKENI. The CDR3 runs 15 residues. This specimen consisted of peripheral blood, obtained 28 days after the second AZD1222 dose. This receptor was obtained from an adult who received the AZD1222 COVID-19 vaccine. The rearrangement links TRBV18 to TRBJ2-2; 9 positions agree with TRBD2. The CDR3 spells CATGGRGDHTGELFF. The CDR3 DNA follows: TGTGCCACGGGCGGGAGGGGGGACCACACCGGGGAGCTGTTTTTT.